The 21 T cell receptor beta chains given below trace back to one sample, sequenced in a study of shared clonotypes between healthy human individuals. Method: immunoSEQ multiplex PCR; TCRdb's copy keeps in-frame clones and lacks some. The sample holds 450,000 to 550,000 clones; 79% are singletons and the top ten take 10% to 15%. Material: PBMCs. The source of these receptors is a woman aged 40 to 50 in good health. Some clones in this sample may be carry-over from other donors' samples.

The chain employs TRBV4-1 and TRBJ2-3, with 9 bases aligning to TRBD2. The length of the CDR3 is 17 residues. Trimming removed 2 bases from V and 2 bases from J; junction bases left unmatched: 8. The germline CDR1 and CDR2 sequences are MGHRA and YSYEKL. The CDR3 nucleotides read TGCGCCAGCAGCCAACTTATAGCGGGAGCCCCCACAGATACGCAGTATTTT. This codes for CASSQLIAGAPTDTQYF.

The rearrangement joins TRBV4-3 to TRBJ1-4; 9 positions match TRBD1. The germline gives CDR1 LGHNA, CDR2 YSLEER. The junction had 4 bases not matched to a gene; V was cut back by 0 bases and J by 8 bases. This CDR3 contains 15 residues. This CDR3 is CASSQDGQGSEKLFF. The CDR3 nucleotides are TGCGCCAGCAGCCAAGATGGACAGGGGAGCGAAAAACTGTTTTTT.

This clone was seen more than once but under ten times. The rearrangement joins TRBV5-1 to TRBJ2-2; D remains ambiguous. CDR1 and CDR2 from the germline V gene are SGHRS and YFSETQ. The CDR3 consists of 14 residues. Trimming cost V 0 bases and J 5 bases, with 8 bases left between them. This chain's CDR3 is CASSLAWGTGELFF. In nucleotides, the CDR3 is TGCGCCAGCAGCTTGGCGTGGGGAACCGGGGAGCTGTTTTTT. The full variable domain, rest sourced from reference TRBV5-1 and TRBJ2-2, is KAGVTQTPRYLIKTRGQQVTLSCSPISGHRSVSWYQQTPGQGLQFLFEYFSETQRNKGNFPGRFSGRQFSNSRSEMNVSTLELGDSALYLCASSLAWGTGELFFGEGSRLTVL.

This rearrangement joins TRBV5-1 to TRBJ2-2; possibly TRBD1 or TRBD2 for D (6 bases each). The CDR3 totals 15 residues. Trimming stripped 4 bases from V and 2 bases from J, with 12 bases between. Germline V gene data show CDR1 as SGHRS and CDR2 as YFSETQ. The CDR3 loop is CASSPGGGNTGELFF. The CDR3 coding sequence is TGCGCCAGCAGCCCCGGAGGGGGAAACACCGGGGAGCTGTTTTTT.

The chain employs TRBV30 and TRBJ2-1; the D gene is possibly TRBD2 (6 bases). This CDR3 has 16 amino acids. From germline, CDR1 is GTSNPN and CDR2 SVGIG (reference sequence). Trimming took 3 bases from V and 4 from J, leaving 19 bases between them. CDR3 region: CAWRAVQRVLYNEQFF. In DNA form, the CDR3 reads TGTGCCTGGAGAGCTGTACAGCGGGTGTTGTACAATGAGCAGTTCTTC.

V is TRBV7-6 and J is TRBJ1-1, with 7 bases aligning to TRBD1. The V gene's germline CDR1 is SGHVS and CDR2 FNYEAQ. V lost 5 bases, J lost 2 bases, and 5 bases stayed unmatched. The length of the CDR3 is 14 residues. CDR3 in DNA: TGTGCCAGCAGCCCTCGGGACAGTAACACTGAAGCTTTCTTT. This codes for CASSPRDSNTEAFF.

CDR3 protein: CASNALAGGDYNEQFF. The CDR3 DNA follows: TGCGCCAGCAACGCACTAGCGGGAGGGGACTACAATGAGCAGTTCTTC. The chain is built from TRBV10-2 and TRBJ2-1; 13 positions agree with TRBD2. Looked up from germline, CDR1 is WSHSY and CDR2 is SAAADI. V lost 7 bases to trimming and J lost 3 bases; unmatched junction nucleotides: 6. There are 16 residues in the CDR3.

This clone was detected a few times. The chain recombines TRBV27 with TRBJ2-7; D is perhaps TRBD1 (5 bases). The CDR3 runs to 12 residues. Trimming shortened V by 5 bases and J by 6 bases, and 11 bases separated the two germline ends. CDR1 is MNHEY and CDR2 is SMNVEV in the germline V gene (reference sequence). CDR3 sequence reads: CASSQGLGEQYF. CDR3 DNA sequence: TGTGCCAGCAGTCAGGGTCTCGGCGAGCAGTACTTC.

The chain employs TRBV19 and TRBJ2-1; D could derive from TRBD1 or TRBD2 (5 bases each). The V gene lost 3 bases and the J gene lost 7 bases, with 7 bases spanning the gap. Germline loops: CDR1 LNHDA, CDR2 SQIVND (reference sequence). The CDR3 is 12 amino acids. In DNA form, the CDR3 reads TGTGCCAGTAGTATTGGGGGAAATGAGCAGTTCTTC. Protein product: CASSIGGNEQFF.

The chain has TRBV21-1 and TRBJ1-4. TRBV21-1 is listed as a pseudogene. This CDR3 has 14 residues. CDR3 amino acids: CASTPGPRSEKLFF. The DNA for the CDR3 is TGTGCCAGCACCCCGGGCCCAAGGAGTGAAAAACTGTTTTTT.

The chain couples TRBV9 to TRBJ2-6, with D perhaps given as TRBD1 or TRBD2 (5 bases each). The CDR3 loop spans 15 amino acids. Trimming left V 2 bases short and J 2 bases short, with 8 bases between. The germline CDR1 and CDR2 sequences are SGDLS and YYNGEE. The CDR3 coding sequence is TGTGCCAGCAGCGTGGGACCGGCTGGGGCCAACGTCCTGACTTTC. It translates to CASSVGPAGANVLTF.

CDR3 sequence reads: CASIRGRGPQETQYF. CDR3 sequence (DNA): TGTGCCAGCATAAGGGGGAGAGGCCCCCAAGAGACCCAGTACTTC. The chain joins TRBV7-9 to TRBJ2-5; tentative D call: TRBD1 (6 bases). CDR3 length equals 15 residues. CDR1 SEHNR and CDR2 FQNEAQ come from the germline V gene (reference sequence). V lost 7 bases to trimming and J lost 1 base, with 16 bases between them.

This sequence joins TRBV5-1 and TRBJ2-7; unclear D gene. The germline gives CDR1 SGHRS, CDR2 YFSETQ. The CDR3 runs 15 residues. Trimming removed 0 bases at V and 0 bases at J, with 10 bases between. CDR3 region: CASSLAGQSSYEQYF. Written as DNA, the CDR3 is TGCGCCAGCAGCTTGGCCGGGCAAAGCTCCTACGAGCAGTACTTC.

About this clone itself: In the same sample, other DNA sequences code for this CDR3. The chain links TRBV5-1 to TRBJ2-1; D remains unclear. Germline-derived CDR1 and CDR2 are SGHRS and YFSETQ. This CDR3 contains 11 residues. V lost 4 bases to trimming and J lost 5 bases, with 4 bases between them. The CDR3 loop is CASSPNNEQFF. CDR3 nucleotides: TGCGCCAGCAGCCCGAACAATGAGCAGTTCTTC.

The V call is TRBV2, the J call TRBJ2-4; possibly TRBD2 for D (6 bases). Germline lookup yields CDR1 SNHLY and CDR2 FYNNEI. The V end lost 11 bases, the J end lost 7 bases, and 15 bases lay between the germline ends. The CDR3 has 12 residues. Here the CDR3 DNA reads TGTGCCTCGACACAGGCGGGGAACATTCAGTACTTC. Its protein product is CASTQAGNIQYF.

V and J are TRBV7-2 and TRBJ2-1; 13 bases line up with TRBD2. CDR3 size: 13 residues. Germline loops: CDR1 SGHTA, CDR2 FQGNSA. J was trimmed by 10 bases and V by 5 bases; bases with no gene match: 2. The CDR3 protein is CASSLGLAGEQFF. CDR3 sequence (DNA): TGTGCCAGCAGCCTGGGACTAGCGGGGGAGCAGTTCTTC.

The CDR3 here is CATSRGGVGEQYF. The DNA for the CDR3 is TGTGCCACCAGCAGAGGAGGGGTTGGGGAGCAGTACTTC. The chain joins TRBV15 to TRBJ2-7; possibly TRBD1 or TRBD2 for D (5 bases each). Germline V gene lookup returns CDR1 LNHNV and CDR2 YYDKDF (reference sequence). The CDR3 runs to 13 residues. Deletions cut 1 base from V and 7 bases from J, with 11 bases between.

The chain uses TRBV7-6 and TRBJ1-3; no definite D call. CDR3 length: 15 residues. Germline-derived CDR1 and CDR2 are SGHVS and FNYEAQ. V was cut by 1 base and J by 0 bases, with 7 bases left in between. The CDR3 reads CASSLGRSSGNTIYF. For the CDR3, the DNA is TGTGCCAGCAGCTTAGGTAGATCCTCTGGAAACACCATATATTTT.

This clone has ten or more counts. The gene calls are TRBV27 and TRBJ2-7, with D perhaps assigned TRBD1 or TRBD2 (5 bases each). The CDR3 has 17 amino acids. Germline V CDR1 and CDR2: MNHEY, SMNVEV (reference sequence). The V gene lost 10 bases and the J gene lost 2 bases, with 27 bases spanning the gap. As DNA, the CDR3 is TGTGCCAACCAAAAAACGCTCCGGGACGTAACTGCCTACGAGCAGTACTTC. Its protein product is CANQKTLRDVTAYEQYF.

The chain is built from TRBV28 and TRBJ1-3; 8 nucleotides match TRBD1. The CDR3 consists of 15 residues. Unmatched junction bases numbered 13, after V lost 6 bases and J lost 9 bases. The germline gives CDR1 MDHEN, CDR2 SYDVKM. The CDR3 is CASSKPTGAIITIYF. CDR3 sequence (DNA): TGTGCCAGCAGCAAGCCGACAGGGGCCATAATCACCATATATTTT.

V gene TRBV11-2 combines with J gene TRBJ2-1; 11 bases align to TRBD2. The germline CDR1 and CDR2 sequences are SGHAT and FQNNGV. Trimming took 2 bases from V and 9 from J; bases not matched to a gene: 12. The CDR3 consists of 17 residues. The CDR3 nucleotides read TGTGCCAGCAGCTTAATACTAGCGGGAGAAAGTGGGGTTGAGCAGTTCTTC. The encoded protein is CASSLILAGESGVEQFF. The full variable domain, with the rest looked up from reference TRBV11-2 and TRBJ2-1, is EAGVAQSPRYKIIEKRQSVAFWCNPISGHATLYWYQQILGQGPKLLIQFQNNGVVDDSQLPKDRFSAERLKGVDSTLKIQPAKLEDSAVYLCASSLILAGESGVEQFFGPGTRLTVL.